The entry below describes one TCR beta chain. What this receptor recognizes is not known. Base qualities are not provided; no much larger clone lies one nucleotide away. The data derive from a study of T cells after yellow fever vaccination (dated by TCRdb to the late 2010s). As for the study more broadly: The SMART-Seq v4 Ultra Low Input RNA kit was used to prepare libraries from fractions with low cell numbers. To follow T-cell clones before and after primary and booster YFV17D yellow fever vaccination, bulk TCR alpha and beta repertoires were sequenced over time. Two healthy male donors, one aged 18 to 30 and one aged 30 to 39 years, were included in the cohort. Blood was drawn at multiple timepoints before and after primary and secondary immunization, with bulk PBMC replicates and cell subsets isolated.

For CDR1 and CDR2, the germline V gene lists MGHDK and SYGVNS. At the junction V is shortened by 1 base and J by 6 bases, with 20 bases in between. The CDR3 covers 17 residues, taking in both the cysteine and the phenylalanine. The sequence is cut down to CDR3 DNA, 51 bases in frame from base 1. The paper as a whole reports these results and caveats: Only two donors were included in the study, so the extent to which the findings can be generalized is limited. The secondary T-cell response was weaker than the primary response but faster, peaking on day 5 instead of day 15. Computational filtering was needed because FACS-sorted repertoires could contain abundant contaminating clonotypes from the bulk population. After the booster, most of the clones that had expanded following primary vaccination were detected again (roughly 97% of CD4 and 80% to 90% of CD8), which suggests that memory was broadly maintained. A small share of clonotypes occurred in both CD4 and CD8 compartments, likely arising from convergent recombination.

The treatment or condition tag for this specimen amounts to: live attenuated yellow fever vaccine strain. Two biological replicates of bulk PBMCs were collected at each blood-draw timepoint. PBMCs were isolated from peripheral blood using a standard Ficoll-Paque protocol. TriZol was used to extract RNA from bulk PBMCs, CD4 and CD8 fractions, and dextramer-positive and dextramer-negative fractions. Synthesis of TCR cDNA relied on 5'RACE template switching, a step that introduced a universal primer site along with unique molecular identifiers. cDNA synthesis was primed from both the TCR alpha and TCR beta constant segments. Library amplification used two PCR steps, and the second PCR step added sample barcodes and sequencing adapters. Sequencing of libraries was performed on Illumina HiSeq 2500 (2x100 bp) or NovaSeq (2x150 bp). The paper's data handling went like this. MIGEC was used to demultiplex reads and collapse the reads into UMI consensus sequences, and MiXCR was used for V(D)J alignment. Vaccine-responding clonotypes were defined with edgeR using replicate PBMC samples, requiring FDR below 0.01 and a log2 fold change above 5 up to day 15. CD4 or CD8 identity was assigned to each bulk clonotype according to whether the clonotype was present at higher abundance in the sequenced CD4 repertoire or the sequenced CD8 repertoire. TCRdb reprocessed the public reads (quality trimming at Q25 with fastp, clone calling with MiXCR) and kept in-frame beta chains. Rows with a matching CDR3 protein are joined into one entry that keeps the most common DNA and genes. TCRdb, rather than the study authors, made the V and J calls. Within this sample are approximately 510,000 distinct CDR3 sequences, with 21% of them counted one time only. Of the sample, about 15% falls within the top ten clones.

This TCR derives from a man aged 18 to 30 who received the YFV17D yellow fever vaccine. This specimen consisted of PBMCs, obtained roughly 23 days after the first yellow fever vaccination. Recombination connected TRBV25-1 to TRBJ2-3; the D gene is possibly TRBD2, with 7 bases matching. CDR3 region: CASSEWGRGGRYDTQYF. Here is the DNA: TGTGCCAGCAGTGAATGGGGGAGGGGGGGCCGCTATGATACGCAGTATTTT.